This T cell receptor beta chain was sequenced in a study of HIV-infected patients and healthy controls. Broader study findings: When repertoires were size-matched, rare events in HIV-infected data became overweighted. Mean usage of eight alpha and eight beta V genes differed significantly in HIV-infected patients versus controls.

Ten or more counts support this clonotype. What it binds is not known. This CDR3 is built from 13 residues. Looked up from germline, CDR1 is MNHEY and CDR2 is SVGAGI. Trimming took off 2 bases at V and 4 bases at J, with 8 bases between the two ends. Reverse transcription used 450 to 650 ng RNA and constant-region primers for alpha and beta. Alpha and beta chain libraries were made separately by chain-specific third strand synthesis with multiplexing indices. Each cDNA molecule was barcoded, and a single primer pair amplified each chain. Ligation attached cDNA to a 5' RACE adapter that carried a random hexamer and SP2 site. MiXCR was run by TCRdb on the 5' RACE reads, yielding one entry per CDR3 protein. The sample includes around 26,000 distinct CDR3 sequences, 8% to 10% seen only once; the top ten take roughly 4.3%. The repertoire came from unfractionated whole blood and reflected all unsorted peripheral T cells.

This sequence was found in an adult in good health. The sequencing sample was made of blood. The chain is built from TRBV6-5 and TRBJ1-1; perhaps TRBD1 as D (5 bases). The CDR3 nucleotides read TGTGCCAGCAGTTACATGGGGGGCACTGAAGCTTTCTTT. Protein sequence: CASSYMGGTEAFF.